These 21 T cell receptor beta chains share one sample of origin, sequenced in a study of T cells expressing NK-cell markers. For each CDR3 protein, TCRdb gives one entry from its re-call of the 5' RACE reads, without DNA. The listing records 350,000 to 450,000 distinct CDR3 sequences. Sequenced: blood T cells: a sorted CD56 or NKG2C T cell subset, CD4+ or CD8+ T cells, or bulk PBMC T cells (not recorded which). The source is a man aged 18 to 69 in good health.

The CDR3 reads CASSPPRMGQNSPLHF. The J gene is TRBJ1-6, the V gene TRBV7-2; TCRdb lists TRBD1, though no DNA is available to test this call. The germline CDR1 and CDR2 sequences are SGHTA and FQGNSA. The length of the CDR3 is 16 residues.

The V call is TRBV20-1, the J call TRBJ1-6; the TRBD1 assignment by TCRdb is unverifiable without DNA. This CDR3 spans 14 amino acids. Germline V gives CDR1 DFQATT, CDR2 SNEGSKA (reference sequence). This CDR3 is CSAPPDSQNSPLHF.

This rearrangement joins TRBV27 to TRBJ1-6; TCRdb proposes TRBD1, but this gene call is untestable without DNA. Per the germline V gene, CDR1 is MNHEY and CDR2 is SMNVEV (reference sequence). The length of the CDR3 is 14 residues. The CDR3 reads CASTVRARDSPLHF.

The chain uses TRBV14 and TRBJ2-4. This CDR3 region has 13 residues. Germline assignment: CDR1 SGHDN and CDR2 FVKESK. CDR3 sequence reads: CASSQWSKNIQYF.

The chain employs TRBV18 and TRBJ1-5; TCRdb selects TRBD1, and the lack of DNA leaves this call unchecked. The CDR3 totals 15 residues. Germline CDR1 reads KGHSH; CDR2 reads LQKENI. CDR3 amino acids: CASSRGRADNQPQHF.

The gene calls are TRBV24-1 and TRBJ2-7; without DNA, the TCRdb call of TRBD1 cannot be checked. This CDR3 has 15 residues. CDR1 and CDR2 (germline): KGHDR, SFDVKD. CDR3 sequence: CATTFSGQGYYEQYF.

The rearrangement links TRBV7-3 to TRBJ1-6; the TCRdb call, TRBD1, lacks DNA for checking. Germline V gene data show CDR1 as SGHTA and CDR2 as FQGTGA. The CDR3 covers 13 residues. CDR3 amino acids: CASSGGHLSPLHF.

The gene calls are TRBV11-1 and TRBJ2-3; TCRdb gives TRBD2 as the D gene, but with no DNA this cannot be confirmed. The CDR3 runs to 16 residues. The germline CDR1 and CDR2 sequences are SGHAT and FQDESV (reference sequence). CDR3 in amino acids: CASSLAGTSKTDTQYF. The complete variable domain, with remaining parts taken from reference TRBV11-1 and TRBJ2-3, reads EAEVAQSPRYKITEKSQAVAFWCDPISGHATLYWYRQILGQGPELLVQFQDESVVDDSQLPKDRFSAERLKGVDSTLKIQPAELGDSAMYLCASSLAGTSKTDTQYFGPGTRLTVL.

The chain has TRBV3-1 and TRBJ1-3. The CDR3 totals 13 residues. Looked up from germline, CDR1 is LGHDT and CDR2 is YNNKEL (reference sequence). This CDR3 is CASSQADGYTIYF.

The V gene is TRBV12-3 or TRBV12-4, the J gene TRBJ2-2. This CDR3 is 14 amino acids long. The CDR3 sequence: CASSFKTTAGELFF.

The chain uses TRBV5-1 and TRBJ2-7. The CDR3 covers 15 residues. Germline-derived CDR1 and CDR2 are SGHRS and YFSETQ. The CDR3 sequence is CASSLGLSDSYEQYF.

The chain recombines TRBV12-3 or TRBV12-4 with TRBJ2-2; the TCRdb call, TRBD1, lacks DNA for checking. The CDR3 length is 14 residues. CDR3 protein: CASSLSGGAGELFF.

The chain is built from TRBV6-1 and TRBJ2-1; TCRdb designates TRBD2, a call that cannot be tested without DNA. CDR1 MNHNS and CDR2 SASEGT come from the germline V gene. The CDR3 loop spans 17 amino acids. CDR3 loop: CASSQTSGGGTDNEQFF.

The V and J genes are TRBV25-1 and TRBJ2-5. The CDR3 is made up of 14 amino acids. In germline, CDR1 is MGHDK, CDR2 SYGVNS. CDR3 loop: CASSERQVGETQYF. The full variable domain, its missing parts supplied by reference TRBV25-1 and TRBJ2-5, is EADIYQTPRYLVIGTGKKITLECSQTMGHDKMYWYQQDPGMELHLIHYSYGVNSTEKGDLSSESTVSRIRTEHFPLTLESARPSHTSQYLCASSERQVGETQYFGPGTRLLVL.

The chain joins TRBV7-9 to TRBJ2-7; there is no DNA to check the TCRdb D call of TRBD2. This CDR3 contains 14 residues. Germline lookup yields CDR1 SEHNR and CDR2 FQNEAQ (reference sequence). Here the CDR3 reads CASIPPGLLGEQYF. The variable domain in full, completed from reference TRBV7-9 and TRBJ2-7, reads DTGVSQNPRHKITKRGQNVTFRCDPISEHNRLYWYRQTLGQGPEFLTYFQNEAQLEKSRLLSDRFSAERPKGSFSTLEIQRTEQGDSAMYLCASIPPGLLGEQYFGPGTRLTVT.

The J gene is TRBJ2-5, the V gene TRBV19; TCRdb picks TRBD2, but there is no DNA to check that call. The CDR3 has 12 residues. Germline V lookup: CDR1 LNHDA, CDR2 SQIVND (reference sequence). The CDR3: CASSARLAPQYF.

This chain links TRBV28 with TRBJ1-1; as DNA is missing, the TRBD1 call by TCRdb cannot be tested. CDR3 length: 14 residues. Germline values: CDR1 MDHEN, CDR2 SYDVKM. The CDR3 protein is CASSYRGRSTEAFF.

This chain links TRBV6-5 with TRBJ2-7. Germline V gene lookup returns CDR1 MNHEY and CDR2 SVGAGI. This CDR3 is 14 amino acids long. The CDR3 reads CASSYSSLIWEQYF.

CDR3: CSARKGGSGYNSPLHF. The V gene is TRBV20-1, the J gene TRBJ1-6; absent DNA, TCRdb's TRBD1 call cannot be checked. CDR1 and CDR2 (germline): DFQATT, SNEGSKA (reference sequence). This CDR3 region has 16 residues.

The rearrangement uses TRBV11-2 and TRBJ2-3; TCRdb proposes TRBD2, but this gene call is untestable without DNA. Germline values: CDR1 SGHAT, CDR2 FQNNGV. The length of the CDR3 is 16 residues. The CDR3: CASRPLAGTSTDTQYF.

The chain has TRBV18 and TRBJ2-6; lacking DNA, the TRBD2 call made by TCRdb goes unchecked. The CDR3 covers 18 residues. Per germline, CDR1 KGHSH and CDR2 LQKENI. The CDR3 protein is CASSPPRTTGSGANVLTF.